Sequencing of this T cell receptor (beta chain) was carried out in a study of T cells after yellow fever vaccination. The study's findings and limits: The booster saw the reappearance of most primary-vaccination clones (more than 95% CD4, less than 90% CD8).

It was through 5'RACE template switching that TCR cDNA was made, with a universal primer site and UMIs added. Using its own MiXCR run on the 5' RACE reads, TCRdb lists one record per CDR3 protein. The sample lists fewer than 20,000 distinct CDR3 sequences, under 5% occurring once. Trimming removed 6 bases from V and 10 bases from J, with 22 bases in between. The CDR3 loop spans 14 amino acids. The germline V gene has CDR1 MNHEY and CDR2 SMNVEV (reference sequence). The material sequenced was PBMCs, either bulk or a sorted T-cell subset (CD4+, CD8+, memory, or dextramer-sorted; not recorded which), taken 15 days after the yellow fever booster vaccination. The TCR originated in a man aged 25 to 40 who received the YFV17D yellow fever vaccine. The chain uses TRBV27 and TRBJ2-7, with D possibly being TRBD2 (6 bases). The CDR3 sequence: CASSRVPLGTSQYF. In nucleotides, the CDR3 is TGTGCCAGCAGCAGGGTCCCCTTGGGGACTTCCCAGTACTTC.